This T cell receptor (beta chain) was sequenced for a study of regulatory T cells. Primers: 52 TRBV forward and 13 TRBJ reverse. TCRdb's table, derived via immunoSEQ multiplex PCR, lists solely in-frame clones and lacks some. The table shows 10,000 or so clones, with roughly 84% occurring only once. Notes on the study in general: Patient repertoires had restricted TRB V-J pairs and skewed V and J usage, most in Tregs. Control CD8+ cells showed a nonsignificant trend toward higher Shannon entropy than patient CD8+ cells.

CDR1 is MNHNS and CDR2 is SASEGT in the germline V gene. V dropped 8 bases and J dropped 0 bases, with 14 bases sitting between them. The CDR3 is 15 amino acids. Details on this clone: Its antigen is currently unknown.

A couple of CD3G-deficient patients had more severe autoimmunity; all had some. Patients aged 2 to 39 years had fewer naive T cells. The specimen sequenced was CD8+ T cells sorted from blood. This clonotype originated in a person aged 18 to 30 with CD3G deficiency. This chain uses TRBV6-1 with TRBJ1-5; no definite D call. The CDR3 DNA reads TGTGCCAGCTGTGGTTGGGGTTATAGCAATCAGCCCCAGCATTTT. Protein: CASCGWGYSNQPQHF.